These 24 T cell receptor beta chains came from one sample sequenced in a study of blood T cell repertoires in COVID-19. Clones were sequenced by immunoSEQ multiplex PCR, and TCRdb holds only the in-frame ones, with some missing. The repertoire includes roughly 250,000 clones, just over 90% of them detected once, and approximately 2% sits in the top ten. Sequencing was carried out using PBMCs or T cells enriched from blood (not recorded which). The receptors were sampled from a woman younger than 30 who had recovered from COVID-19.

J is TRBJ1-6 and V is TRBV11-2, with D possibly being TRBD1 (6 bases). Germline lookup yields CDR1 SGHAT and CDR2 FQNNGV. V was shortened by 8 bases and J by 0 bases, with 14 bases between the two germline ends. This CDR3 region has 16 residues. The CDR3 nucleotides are TGTGCCAGCTCCGTGGGGGCCCTCTCCTATAATTCACCCCTCCACTTT. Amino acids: CASSVGALSYNSPLHF.

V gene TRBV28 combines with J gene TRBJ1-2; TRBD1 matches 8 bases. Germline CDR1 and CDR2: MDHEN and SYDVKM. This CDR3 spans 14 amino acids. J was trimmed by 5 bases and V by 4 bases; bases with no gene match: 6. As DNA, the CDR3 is TGTGCCAGCAGTTCAGGACAGGGTACTTATGGCTACACCTTC. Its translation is CASSSGQGTYGYTF.

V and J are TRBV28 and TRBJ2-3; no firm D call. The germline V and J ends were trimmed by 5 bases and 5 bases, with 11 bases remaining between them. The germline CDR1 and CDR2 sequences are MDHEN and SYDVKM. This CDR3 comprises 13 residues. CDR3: CASSVLRIDTQYF. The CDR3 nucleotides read TGTGCCAGCAGTGTACTACGGATAGATACGCAGTATTTT.

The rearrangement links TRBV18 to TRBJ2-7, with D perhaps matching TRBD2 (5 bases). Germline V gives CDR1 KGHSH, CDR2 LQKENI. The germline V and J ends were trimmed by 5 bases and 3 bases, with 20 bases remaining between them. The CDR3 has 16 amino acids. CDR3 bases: TGTGCCAGCTCAAACGGGGTGGGAGTCTGGATCTACGAGCAGTACTTC. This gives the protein CASSNGVGVWIYEQYF.

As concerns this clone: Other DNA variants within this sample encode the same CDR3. CDR3 amino acids: CASSLGGSYNEQFF. The CDR3 coding sequence is TGTGCCAGCAGCCTCGGTGGCTCCTACAATGAGCAGTTCTTC. This rearrangement joins TRBV6-4 to TRBJ2-1; no reliable D call. Germline CDR1 and CDR2: MRHNA and SNTAGT. V gave up 6 bases and J gave up 0 bases, with 9 bases separating them. The CDR3 is made up of 14 amino acids.

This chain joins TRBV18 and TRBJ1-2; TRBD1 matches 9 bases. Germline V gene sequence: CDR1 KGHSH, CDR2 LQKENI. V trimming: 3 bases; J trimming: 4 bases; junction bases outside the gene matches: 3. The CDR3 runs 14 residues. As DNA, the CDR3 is TGTGCCAGCTCACCCGGGACAGGGCCCTATGGCTACACCTTC. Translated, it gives CASSPGTGPYGYTF.

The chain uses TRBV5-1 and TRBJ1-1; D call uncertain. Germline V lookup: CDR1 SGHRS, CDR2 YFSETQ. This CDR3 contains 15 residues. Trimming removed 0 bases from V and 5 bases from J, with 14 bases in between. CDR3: CASSLERGLRTEAFF. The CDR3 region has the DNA TGCGCCAGCAGCTTGGAGCGGGGTTTAAGAACTGAAGCTTTCTTT. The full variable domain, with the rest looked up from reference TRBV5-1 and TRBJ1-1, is KAGVTQTPRYLIKTRGQQVTLSCSPISGHRSVSWYQQTPGQGLQFLFEYFSETQRNKGNFPGRFSGRQFSNSRSEMNVSTLELGDSALYLCASSLERGLRTEAFFGQGTRLTVV.

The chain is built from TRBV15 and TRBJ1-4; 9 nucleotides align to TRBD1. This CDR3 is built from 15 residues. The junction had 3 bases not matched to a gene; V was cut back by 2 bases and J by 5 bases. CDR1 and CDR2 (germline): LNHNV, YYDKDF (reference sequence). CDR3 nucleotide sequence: TGTGCCACCAGCAGACCGACAGGGGGAAATGAAAAACTGTTTTTT. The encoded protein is CATSRPTGGNEKLFF. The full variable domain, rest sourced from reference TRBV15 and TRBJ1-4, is DAMVIQNPRYQVTQFGKPVTLSCSQTLNHNVMYWYQQKSSQAPKLLFHYYDKDFNNEADTPDNFQSRRPNTSFCFLDIRSPGLGDTAMYLCATSRPTGGNEKLFFGSGTQLSVL.

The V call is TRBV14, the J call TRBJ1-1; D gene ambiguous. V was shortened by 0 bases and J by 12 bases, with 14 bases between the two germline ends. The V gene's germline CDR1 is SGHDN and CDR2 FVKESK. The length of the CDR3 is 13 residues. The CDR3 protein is CASSQDFAGRTFF. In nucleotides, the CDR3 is TGTGCCAGCAGCCAAGATTTTGCGGGTAGGACTTTCTTT.

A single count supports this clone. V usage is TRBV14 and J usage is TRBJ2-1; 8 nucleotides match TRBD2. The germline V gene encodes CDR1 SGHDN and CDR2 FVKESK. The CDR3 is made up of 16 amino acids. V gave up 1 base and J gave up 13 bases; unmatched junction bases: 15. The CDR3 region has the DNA TGTGCCAGCAGCCAAGCCTCTGGACTAGCTCGTAATCCCCAGTTCTTC. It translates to CASSQASGLARNPQFF.

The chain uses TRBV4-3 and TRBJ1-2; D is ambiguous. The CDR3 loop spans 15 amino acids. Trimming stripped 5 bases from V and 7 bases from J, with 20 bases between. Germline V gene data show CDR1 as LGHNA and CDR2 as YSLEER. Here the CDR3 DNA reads TGCGCCAGCAGCGACGACCCTGGCGGTCTAGGTGGCTACACCTTC. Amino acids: CASSDDPGGLGGYTF.

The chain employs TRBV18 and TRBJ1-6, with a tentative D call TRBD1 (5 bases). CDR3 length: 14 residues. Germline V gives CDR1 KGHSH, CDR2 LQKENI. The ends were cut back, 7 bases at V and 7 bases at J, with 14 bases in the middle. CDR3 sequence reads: CASFLDSKNSPLHF. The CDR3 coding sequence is TGTGCCAGCTTTCTAGACAGCAAAAATTCACCCCTCCACTTT.

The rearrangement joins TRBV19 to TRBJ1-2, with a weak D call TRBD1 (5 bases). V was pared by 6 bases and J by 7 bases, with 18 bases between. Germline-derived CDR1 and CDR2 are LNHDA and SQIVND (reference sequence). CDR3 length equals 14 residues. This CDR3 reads CASRAREMGFGYTF. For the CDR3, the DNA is TGTGCCAGTAGGGCCAGGGAAATGGGGTTTGGCTACACCTTC.

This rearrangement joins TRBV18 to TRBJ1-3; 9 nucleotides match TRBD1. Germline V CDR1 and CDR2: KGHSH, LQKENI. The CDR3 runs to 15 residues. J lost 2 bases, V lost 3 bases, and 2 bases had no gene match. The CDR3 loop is CASSPTGGTGNTIYF. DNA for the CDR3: TGTGCCAGCTCACCCACAGGGGGCACTGGAAACACCATATATTTT.

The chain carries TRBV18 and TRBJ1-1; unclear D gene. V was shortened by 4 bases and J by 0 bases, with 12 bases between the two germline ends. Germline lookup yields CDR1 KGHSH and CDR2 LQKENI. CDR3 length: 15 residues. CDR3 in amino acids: CASSQLTGLNTEAFF. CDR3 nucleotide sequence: TGTGCCAGCTCACAATTGACGGGTTTGAACACTGAAGCTTTCTTT. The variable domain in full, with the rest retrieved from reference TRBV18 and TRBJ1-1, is NAGVMQNPRHLVRRRGQEARLRCSPMKGHSHVYWYRQLPEEGLKFMVYLQKENIIDESGMPKERFSAEFPKEGPSILRIQQVVRGDSAAYFCASSQLTGLNTEAFFGQGTRLTVV.

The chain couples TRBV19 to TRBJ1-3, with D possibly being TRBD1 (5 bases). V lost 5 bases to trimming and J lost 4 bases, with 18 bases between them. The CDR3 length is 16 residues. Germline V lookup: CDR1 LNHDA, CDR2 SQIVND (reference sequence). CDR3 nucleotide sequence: TGTGCCAGTAGTCTCCTACCGACAGTGGGCGGAAACACCATATATTTT. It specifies CASSLLPTVGGNTIYF.

The CDR3 DNA follows: TGTGCCAGCAGCCAAGATTCCAGGGGGGAGCTGTTTTTT. This codes for CASSQDSRGELFF. The chain combines TRBV4-2 with TRBJ2-2; D is ambiguous. The germline V gene has CDR1 LGHNA and CDR2 YNFKEQ. V was pared by 0 bases and J by 8 bases, with 7 bases between. The CDR3 contains 13 residues.

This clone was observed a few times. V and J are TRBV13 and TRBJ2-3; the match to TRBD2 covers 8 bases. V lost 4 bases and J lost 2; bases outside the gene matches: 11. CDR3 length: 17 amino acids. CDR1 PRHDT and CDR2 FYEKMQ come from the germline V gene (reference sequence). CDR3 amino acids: CASSSETGTSDTDTQYF. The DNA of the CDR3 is TGTGCCAGCAGCTCCGAGACCGGGACTAGTGACACAGATACGCAGTATTTT.

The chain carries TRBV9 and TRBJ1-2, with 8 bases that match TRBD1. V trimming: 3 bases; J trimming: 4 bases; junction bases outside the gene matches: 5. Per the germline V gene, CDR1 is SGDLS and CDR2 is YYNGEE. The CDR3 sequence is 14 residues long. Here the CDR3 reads CASSGSGTGYGYTF. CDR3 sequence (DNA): TGTGCCAGCAGCGGCTCCGGGACAGGCTATGGCTACACCTTC.

The CDR3 is CASSSTSGNRSYEQYF. In DNA, the CDR3 is TGTGCCAGCAGTTCGACCTCCGGGAACAGATCCTACGAGCAGTACTTC. The chain combines TRBV28 with TRBJ2-7, with a tentative D call TRBD2 (5 bases). This CDR3 has 16 residues. Trimming left V 4 bases short and J 1 base short, with 17 bases between. Germline CDR1 reads MDHEN; CDR2 reads SYDVKM.

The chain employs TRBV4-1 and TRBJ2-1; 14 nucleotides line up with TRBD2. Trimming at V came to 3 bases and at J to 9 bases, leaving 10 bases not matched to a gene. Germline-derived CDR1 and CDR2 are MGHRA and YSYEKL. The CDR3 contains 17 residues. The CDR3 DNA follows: TGCGCCAGCAGCCAGCTATTGACTAGCGGGAGGGCCGTTGAGCAGTTCTTC. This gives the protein CASSQLLTSGRAVEQFF.

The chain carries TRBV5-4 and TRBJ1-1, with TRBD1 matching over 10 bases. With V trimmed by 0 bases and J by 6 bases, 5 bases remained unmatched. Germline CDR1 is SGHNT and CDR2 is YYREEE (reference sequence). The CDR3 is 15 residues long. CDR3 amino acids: CASSLGGQGLAEAFF. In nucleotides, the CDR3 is TGTGCCAGCAGCTTGGGGGGACAGGGGCTAGCTGAAGCTTTCTTT.

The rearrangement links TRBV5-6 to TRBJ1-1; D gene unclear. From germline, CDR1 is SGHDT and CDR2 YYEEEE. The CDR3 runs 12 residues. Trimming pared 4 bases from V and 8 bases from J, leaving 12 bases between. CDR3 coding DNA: TGTGCCAGCAGCCGAGGGAGCCTCGAAGCTTTCTTT. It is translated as CASSRGSLEAFF.

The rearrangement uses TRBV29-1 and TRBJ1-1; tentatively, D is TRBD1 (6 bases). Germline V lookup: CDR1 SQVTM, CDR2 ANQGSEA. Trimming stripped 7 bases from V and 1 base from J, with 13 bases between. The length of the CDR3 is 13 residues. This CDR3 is CSAADSPNTEAFF. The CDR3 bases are TGCAGCGCGGCGGACAGCCCGAACACTGAAGCTTTCTTT.